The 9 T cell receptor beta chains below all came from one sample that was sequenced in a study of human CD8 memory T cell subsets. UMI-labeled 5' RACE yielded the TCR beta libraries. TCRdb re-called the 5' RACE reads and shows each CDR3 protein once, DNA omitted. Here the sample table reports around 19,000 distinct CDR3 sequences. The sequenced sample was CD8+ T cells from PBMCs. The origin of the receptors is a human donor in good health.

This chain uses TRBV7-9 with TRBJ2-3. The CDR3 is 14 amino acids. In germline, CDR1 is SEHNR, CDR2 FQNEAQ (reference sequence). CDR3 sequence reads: CASSSSGATDTQYF.

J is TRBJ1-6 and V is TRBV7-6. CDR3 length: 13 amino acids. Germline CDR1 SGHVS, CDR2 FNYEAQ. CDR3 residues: CASSPRADSPLHF.

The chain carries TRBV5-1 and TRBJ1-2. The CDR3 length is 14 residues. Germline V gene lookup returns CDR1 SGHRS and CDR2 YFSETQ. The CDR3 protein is CASSSREGWDGYTF.

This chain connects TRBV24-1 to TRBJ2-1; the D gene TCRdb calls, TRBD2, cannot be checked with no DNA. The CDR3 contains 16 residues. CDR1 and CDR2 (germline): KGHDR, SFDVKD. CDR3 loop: CATSWTSGDSYNEQFF.

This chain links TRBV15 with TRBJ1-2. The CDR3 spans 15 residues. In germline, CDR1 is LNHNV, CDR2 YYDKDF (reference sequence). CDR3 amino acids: CATSPNRFLEDGYTF.

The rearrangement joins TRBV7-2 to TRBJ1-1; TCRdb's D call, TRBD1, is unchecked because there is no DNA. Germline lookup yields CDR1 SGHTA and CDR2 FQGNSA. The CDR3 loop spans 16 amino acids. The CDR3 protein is CASSLIRAPINTEAFF.

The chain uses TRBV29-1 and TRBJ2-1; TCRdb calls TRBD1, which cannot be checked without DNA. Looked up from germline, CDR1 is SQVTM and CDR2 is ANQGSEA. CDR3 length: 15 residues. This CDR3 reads CSVRYPSTGGNEQFF.

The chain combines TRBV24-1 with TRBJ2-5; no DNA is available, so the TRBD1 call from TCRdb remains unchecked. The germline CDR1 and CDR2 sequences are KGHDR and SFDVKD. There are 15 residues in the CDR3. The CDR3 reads CATSDPTGGRETQYF.

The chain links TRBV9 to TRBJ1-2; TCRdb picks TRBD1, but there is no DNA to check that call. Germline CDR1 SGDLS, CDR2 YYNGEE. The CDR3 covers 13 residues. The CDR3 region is CASSVGQLYGYTF.